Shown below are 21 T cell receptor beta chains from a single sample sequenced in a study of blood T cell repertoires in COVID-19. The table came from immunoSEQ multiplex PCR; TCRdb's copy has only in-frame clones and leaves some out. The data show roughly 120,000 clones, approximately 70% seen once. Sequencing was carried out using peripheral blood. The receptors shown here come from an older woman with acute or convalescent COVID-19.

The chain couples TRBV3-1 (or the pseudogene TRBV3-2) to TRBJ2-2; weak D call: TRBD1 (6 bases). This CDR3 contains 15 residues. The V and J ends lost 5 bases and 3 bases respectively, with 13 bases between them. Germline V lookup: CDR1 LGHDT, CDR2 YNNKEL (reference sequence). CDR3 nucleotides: TGTGCCAGCAGCGTTAGGGGGTTTTACACCGGGGAGCTGTTTTTT. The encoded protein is CASSVRGFYTGELFF.

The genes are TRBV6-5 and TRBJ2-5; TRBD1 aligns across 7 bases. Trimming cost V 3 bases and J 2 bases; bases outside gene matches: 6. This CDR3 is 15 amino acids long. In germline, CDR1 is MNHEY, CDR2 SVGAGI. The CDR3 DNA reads TGTGCCAGCAGTTATTCCGGGACAGCGCAAGAGACCCAGTACTTC. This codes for CASSYSGTAQETQYF.

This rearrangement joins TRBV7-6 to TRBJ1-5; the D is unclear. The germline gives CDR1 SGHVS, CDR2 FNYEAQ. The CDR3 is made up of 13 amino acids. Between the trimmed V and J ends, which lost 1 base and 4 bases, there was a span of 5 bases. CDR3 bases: TGTGCCAGCAGCTTAGAACGGAATCAGCCCCAGCATTTT. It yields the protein CASSLERNQPQHF.

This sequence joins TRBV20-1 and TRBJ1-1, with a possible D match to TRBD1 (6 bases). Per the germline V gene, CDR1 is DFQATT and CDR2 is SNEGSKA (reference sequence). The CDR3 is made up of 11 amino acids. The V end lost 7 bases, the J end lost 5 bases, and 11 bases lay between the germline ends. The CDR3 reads CSVRTATEAFF. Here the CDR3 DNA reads TGCAGTGTACGGACAGCTACTGAAGCTTTCTTT.

CDR3 amino acids: CASSLKETNEKLFF. In DNA form, the CDR3 reads TGTGCCAGCAGCTTAAAGGAGACTAATGAAAAACTGTTTTTT. The chain couples TRBV7-8 to TRBJ1-4, with D hard to call. Trimming shortened V by 2 bases and J by 2 bases, and 6 bases separated the two germline ends. The CDR3 loop spans 14 amino acids. Germline V gives CDR1 SGHVS, CDR2 FQNEAQ.

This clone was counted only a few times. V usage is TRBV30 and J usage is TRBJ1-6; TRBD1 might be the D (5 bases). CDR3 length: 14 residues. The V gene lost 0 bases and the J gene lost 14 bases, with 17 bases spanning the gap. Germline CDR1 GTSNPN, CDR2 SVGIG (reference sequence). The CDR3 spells CAWSVEGGGVTLHF. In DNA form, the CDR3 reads TGTGCCTGGAGTGTAGAAGGAGGAGGGGTAACCCTCCACTTT.

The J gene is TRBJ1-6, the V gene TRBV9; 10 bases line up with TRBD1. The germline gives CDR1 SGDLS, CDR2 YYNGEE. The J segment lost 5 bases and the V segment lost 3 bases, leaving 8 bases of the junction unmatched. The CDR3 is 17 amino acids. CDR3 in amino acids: CASSGFPGQGNNSPLHF. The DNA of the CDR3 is TGTGCCAGCAGCGGCTTTCCGGGACAGGGGAATAATTCACCCCTCCACTTT.

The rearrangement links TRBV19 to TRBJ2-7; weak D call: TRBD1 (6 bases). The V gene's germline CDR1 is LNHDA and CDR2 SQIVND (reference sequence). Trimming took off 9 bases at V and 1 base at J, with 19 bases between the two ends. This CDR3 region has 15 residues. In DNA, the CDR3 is TGTGCCAGCAAATCAAACGCAGGGGTATCCTACGAGCAGTACTTC. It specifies CASKSNAGVSYEQYF.

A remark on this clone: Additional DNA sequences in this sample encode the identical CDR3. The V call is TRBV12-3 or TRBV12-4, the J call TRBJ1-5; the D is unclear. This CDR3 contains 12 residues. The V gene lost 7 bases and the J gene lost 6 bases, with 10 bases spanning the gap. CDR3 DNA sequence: TGTGCCAGCACTCAAGGGAGTCAGCCCCAGCATTTT. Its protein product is CASTQGSQPQHF.

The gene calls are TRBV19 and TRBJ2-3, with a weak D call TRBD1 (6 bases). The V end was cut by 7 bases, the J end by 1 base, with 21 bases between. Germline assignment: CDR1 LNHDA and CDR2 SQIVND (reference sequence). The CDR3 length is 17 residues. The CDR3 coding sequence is TGTGCCAGTATCCCCCGAACCAGGGACATAGGCACAGATACGCAGTATTTT. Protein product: CASIPRTRDIGTDTQYF.

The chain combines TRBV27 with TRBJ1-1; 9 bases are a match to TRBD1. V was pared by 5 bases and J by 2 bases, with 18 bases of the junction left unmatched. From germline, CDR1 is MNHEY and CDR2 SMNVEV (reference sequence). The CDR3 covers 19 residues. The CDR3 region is CASSPDDPGQGDLNTEAFF. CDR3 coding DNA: TGTGCCAGCAGTCCCGACGACCCGGGACAGGGAGACCTCAACACTGAAGCTTTCTTT.

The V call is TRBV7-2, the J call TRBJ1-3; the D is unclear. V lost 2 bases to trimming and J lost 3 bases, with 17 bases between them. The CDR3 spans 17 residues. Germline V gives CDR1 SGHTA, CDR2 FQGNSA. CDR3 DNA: TGTGCCAGCAGCTTATATTCGGGGATCGGCGGTGGAAACACCATATATTTT. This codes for CASSLYSGIGGGNTIYF.

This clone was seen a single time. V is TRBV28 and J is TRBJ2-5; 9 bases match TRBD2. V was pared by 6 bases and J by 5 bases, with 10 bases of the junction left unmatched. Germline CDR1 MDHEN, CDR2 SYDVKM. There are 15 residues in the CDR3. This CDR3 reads CASSPAGGPFETQYF. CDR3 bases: TGTGCCAGCAGCCCCGCGGGGGGGCCGTTTGAGACCCAGTACTTC.

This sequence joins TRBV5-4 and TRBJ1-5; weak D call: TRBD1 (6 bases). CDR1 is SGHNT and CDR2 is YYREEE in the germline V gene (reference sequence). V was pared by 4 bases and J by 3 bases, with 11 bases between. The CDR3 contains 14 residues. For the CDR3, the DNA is TGTGCCAGCAGCGCAGGACAGTCCAATCAGCCCCAGCATTTT. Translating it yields CASSAGQSNQPQHF.

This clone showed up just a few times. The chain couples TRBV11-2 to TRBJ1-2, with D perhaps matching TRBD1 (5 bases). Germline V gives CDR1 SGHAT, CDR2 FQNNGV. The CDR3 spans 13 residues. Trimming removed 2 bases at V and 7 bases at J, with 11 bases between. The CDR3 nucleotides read TGTGCCAGCAGCTTATCCGGGGGGGGTGGCTACACCTTC. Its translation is CASSLSGGGGYTF.

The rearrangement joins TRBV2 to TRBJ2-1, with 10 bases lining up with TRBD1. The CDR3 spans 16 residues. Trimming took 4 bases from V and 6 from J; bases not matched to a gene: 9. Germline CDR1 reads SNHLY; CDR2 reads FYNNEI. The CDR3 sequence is CASSALPGQGSNEQFF. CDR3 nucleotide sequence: TGTGCCAGCAGTGCCCTACCGGGACAGGGGTCCAATGAGCAGTTCTTC.

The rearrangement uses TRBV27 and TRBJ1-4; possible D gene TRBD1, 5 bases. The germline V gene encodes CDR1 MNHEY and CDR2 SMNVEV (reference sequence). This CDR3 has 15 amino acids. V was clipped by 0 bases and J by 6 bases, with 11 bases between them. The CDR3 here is CASSLSNRWDEKLFF. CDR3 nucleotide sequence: TGTGCCAGCAGTTTATCGAACAGGTGGGATGAAAAACTGTTTTTT. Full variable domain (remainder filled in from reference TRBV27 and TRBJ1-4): EAQVTQNPRYLITVTGKKLTVTCSQNMNHEYMSWYRQDPGLGLRQIYYSMNVEVTDKGDVPEGYKVSRKEKRNFPLILESPSPNQTSLYFCASSLSNRWDEKLFFGSGTQLSVL.

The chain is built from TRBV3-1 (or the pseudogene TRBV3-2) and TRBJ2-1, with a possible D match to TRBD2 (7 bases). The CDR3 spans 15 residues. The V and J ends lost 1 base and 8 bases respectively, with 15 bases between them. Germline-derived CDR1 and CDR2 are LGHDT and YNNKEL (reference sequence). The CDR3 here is CASSQAGQGRDEQFF. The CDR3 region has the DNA TGTGCCAGCAGCCAAGCAGGGCAGGGGAGGGATGAGCAGTTCTTC.

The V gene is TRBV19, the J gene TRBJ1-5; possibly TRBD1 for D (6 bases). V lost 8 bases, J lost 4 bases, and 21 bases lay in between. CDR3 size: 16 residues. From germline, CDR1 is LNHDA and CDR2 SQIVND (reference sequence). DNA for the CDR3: TGTGCCAGTCTGGAAGCAGGGGCTGGTGGTAATCAGCCCCAGCATTTT. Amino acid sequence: CASLEAGAGGNQPQHF.

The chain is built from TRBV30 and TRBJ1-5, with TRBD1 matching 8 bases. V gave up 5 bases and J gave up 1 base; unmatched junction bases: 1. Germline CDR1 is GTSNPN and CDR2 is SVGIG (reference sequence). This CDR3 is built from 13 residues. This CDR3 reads CAWQGASNQPQHF. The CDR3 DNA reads TGTGCCTGGCAGGGGGCGAGCAATCAGCCCCAGCATTTT.

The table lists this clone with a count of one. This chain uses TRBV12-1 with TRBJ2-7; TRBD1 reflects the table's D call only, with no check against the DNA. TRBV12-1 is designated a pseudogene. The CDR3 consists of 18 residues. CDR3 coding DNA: TGTGCCAGCAGCTTTGTGGACAGGAGAGTTTTAAGCTCCTACGAGCAGTACTTC. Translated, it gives CASSFVDRRVLSSYEQYF.